The 13 T cell receptor beta chains listed next were all sequenced from one sample in a study of cytotoxic CD8 clonotypes in ibrutinib-treated CLL. Only in-frame clones appear in the TCRdb table, and some are missing; sequencing was by immunoSEQ multiplex PCR. Among about 300,000 clones listed, 60% to 80% were seen once. The material was PBMCs, obtained at disease progression, from a patient treated with ibrutinib. All receptors derive from a human donor with chronic lymphocytic leukemia.

This sequence joins TRBV29-1 and TRBJ2-7, with D possibly matching TRBD2 (6 bases). V lost 4 bases and J 7 bases, leaving 17 bases between the germline ends. The length of the CDR3 is 13 residues. Germline V gene sequence: CDR1 SQVTM, CDR2 ANQGSEA. The CDR3 DNA reads as TGCAGCGTTGCTCGCGGGGACCTCGGAGAGCAGTACTTC. Translated: CSVARGDLGEQYF.

V gene TRBV7-7 combines with J gene TRBJ2-3; 7 nucleotides line up with TRBD1. The CDR3 spans 14 residues. CDR1 is SSHAT, CDR2 FNYEAQ, per germline (reference sequence). With V trimmed by 1 base and J by 8 bases, 6 bases remained unmatched. The CDR3 nucleotides are TGTGCCAGCAGCTTAGGGTTAGGGGGCAGTACGCAGTATTTT. Translating it yields CASSLGLGGSTQYF.

V and J are TRBV11-2 and TRBJ2-3; D might be TRBD1 or TRBD2, each matching 6 bases. Germline-derived CDR1 and CDR2 are SGHAT and FQNNGV. CDR3 length equals 14 residues. The V gene lost 3 bases and the J gene lost 5 bases, with 12 bases spanning the gap. This chain's CDR3 is CASSFGGSGDTQYF. The CDR3 nucleotides are TGTGCCAGCAGCTTCGGGGGCAGTGGAGATACGCAGTATTTT.

The V gene is TRBV5-4, the J gene TRBJ2-1, with D perhaps assigned TRBD1 or TRBD2 (6 bases each). Trimming cost V 0 bases and J 7 bases, with 20 bases left between them. CDR3 size: 17 residues. CDR1 and CDR2 (germline): SGHNT, YYREEE (reference sequence). The CDR3 loop is CASSLAGGWGPRNEQFF. In DNA form, the CDR3 reads TGTGCCAGCAGCTTGGCCGGAGGGTGGGGGCCTCGGAATGAGCAGTTCTTC.

A remark on this clone: The sample carries other DNA sequences with the same CDR3. The chain is built from TRBV4-1 and TRBJ2-5, with a tentative D call TRBD2 (6 bases). Germline V lookup: CDR1 MGHRA, CDR2 YSYEKL. Trimming stripped 1 base from V and 3 bases from J, with 9 bases between. The CDR3 loop spans 14 amino acids. The CDR3 bases are TGCGCCAGCAGCCAAGTCGGGGGAAAAGAGACCCAGTACTTC. Its protein product is CASSQVGGKETQYF.

CDR3 sequence (DNA): TGTGCCAGCAGCCAAGACGGGGGGACTAACTATGGCTACACCTTC. Residues: CASSQDGGTNYGYTF. The chain is built from TRBV4-2 and TRBJ1-2; D is perhaps TRBD1 (5 bases). The CDR3 length is 15 residues. Per germline, CDR1 LGHNA and CDR2 YNFKEQ. Trimming removed 0 bases from V and 0 bases from J, with 8 bases in between.

The rearrangement joins TRBV7-2 to TRBJ2-3, with D unclear. The CDR3 totals 11 residues. Germline CDR1 is SGHTA and CDR2 is FQGNSA. With 5 bases removed from V and 5 bases from J, the gap between germline ends came to 5 bases. The CDR3 here is CASSAQDTQYF. The CDR3 DNA is TGTGCCAGCAGCGCCCAAGATACGCAGTATTTT.

This chain connects TRBV25-1 to TRBJ1-4, with D perhaps matching TRBD1 (5 bases). Trimming stripped 4 bases from V and 7 bases from J, with 13 bases between. CDR3 length: 14 amino acids. Germline CDR1 MGHDK, CDR2 SYGVNS. CDR3 in amino acids: CASSVGAGREKLFF. In DNA, the CDR3 is TGTGCCAGCAGTGTCGGGGCAGGGCGTGAAAAACTGTTTTTT.

The chain carries TRBV5-1 and TRBJ1-1; 7 nucleotides line up with TRBD1. CDR3 size: 13 residues. The ends lost 3 bases at V and 5 bases at J; junction bases unmatched: 4. Germline values: CDR1 SGHRS, CDR2 YFSETQ. The CDR3 region is CASSSQGLTEAFF. The CDR3 DNA reads as TGCGCCAGCAGCTCACAGGGGTTAACTGAAGCTTTCTTT.

This clone was recorded only once. The V and J genes are TRBV7-5 and TRBJ2-5; the table's D call, TRBD2, was not checked against the DNA. TRBV7-5 is listed as a pseudogene. The CDR3 is 17 amino acids. The CDR3 region is CVRSFPPSGEPQETQYF. The DNA for the CDR3 is TGTGTCAGAAGCTTCCCCCCTAGCGGGGAGCCCCAAGAGACCCAGTACTTC.

The chain links TRBV19 to TRBJ2-1; a possible D gene is TRBD2 (5 bases). The CDR3 has 15 amino acids. Between the trimmed V and J ends, which lost 7 bases and 5 bases, there was a span of 18 bases. The germline CDR1 and CDR2 sequences are LNHDA and SQIVND (reference sequence). CDR3 in amino acids: CASTPRGFLHNEQFF. CDR3 bases: TGTGCCAGTACCCCTCGGGGTTTTCTCCACAATGAGCAGTTCTTC.

This clone was recorded at least ten times. The rearrangement joins TRBV7-9 to TRBJ2-7, with a tentative D call TRBD2 (6 bases). Germline V gene data show CDR1 as SEHNR and CDR2 as FQNEAQ (reference sequence). Trimming took off 5 bases at V and 2 bases at J, with 13 bases between the two ends. CDR3 size: 14 residues. CDR3 sequence reads: CASSRAEGPYEQYF. The CDR3 DNA follows: TGTGCCAGCAGCAGGGCGGAGGGTCCCTACGAGCAGTACTTC.

The V gene is TRBV7-9, the J gene TRBJ2-7; 14 positions agree with TRBD2. Germline V gene sequence: CDR1 SEHNR, CDR2 FQNEAQ (reference sequence). CDR3 size: 14 residues. V shed 5 bases and J 12 bases; nucleotides not matched to a gene: 9. The CDR3 bases are TGTGCCAGCAGCCTACCAGGGACTAGCGGGAGTCTGTACTTC. It is translated as CASSLPGTSGSLYF. Based on the CDR3 plus reference TRBV7-9 and TRBJ2-7, the full variable domain is DTGVSQNPRHKITKRGQNVTFRCDPISEHNRLYWYRQTLGQGPEFLTYFQNEAQLEKSRLLSDRFSAERPKGSFSTLEIQRTEQGDSAMYLCASSLPGTSGSLYFGPGTRLTVT.